The T cell receptor (beta chain) under discussion was sequenced for a study of T cells in Graves' hyperthyroidism and ophthalmopathy. The V segment lost 4 bases and the J segment 1 base; nucleotides outside the gene matches: 2. Germline lookup yields CDR1 SGHVS and CDR2 FQNEAQ. The CDR3 is made up of 15 amino acids. TCR beta CDR3 regions were amplified from RNA. HTBI primers drove first-round RT-PCR of the TCR CDR3. TCRdb re-called the multiplex PCR reads through MiXCR, storing one row per CDR3 protein. The data contain about 360,000 distinct CDR3 sequences, less than 15% of them singletons. This clonotype was counted at least ten times.

The sequence was collected from a woman aged 18-29 years with Graves' hyperthyroidism. The genes are TRBV7-8 and TRBJ2-7; 12 bases agree with TRBD2. Sequences were obtained from blood. Written as DNA, the CDR3 is TGTGCCAGCAGCTCTAGCGGGGGGGGATCCTACGAGCAGTACTTC. Translation gives CASSSSGGGSYEQYF.